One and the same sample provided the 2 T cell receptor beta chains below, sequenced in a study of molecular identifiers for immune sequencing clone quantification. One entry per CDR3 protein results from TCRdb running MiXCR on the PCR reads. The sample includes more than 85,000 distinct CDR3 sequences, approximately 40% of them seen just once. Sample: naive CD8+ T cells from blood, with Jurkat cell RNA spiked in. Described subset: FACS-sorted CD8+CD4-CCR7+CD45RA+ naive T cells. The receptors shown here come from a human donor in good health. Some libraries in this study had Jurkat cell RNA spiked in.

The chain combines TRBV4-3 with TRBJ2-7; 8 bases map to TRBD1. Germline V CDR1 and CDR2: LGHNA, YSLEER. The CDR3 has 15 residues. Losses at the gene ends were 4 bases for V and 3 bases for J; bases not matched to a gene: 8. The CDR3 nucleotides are TGCGCCAGCAGCCCCCACACAGGGGGGAGCTACGAGCAGTACTTC. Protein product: CASSPHTGGSYEQYF.

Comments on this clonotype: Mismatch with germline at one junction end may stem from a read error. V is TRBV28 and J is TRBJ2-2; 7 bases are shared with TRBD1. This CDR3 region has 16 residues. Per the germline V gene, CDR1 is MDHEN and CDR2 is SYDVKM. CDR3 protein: CASSPGQGEEAGELLF. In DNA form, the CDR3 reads TGTGCCAGCAGTCCGGGTCAGGGGGAAGAGGCCGGGGAGCTGTTATTT.